Each of the 13 T cell receptor beta chains below was sequenced from the same sample in a study of T cell changes during pregnancy in multiple sclerosis. Measured with immunoSEQ multiplex PCR; TCRdb has only the in-frame clones, and not every one. The data hold around 33,000 clones, with 80% to 90% observed a single time. Sequencing was performed on CD8+ T cells from peripheral blood mononuclear cells, taken before pregnancy. The receptors shown here come from a female donor with multiple sclerosis, enrolled in a pregnancy study.

This rearrangement joins TRBV7-9 to TRBJ1-1; weak D call: TRBD1 (6 bases). The CDR3 contains 16 residues. Trimming took 5 bases from V and 0 from J, leaving 16 bases between them. CDR1 SEHNR and CDR2 FQNEAQ come from the germline V gene (reference sequence). DNA for the CDR3: TGTGCCAGCAGCCGTGGACAGTCTAGCATGAACACTGAAGCTTTCTTT. The encoded protein is CASSRGQSSMNTEAFF. The full variable domain, completed using reference TRBV7-9 and TRBJ1-1, is DTGVSQNPRHKITKRGQNVTFRCDPISEHNRLYWYRQTLGQGPEFLTYFQNEAQLEKSRLLSDRFSAERPKGSFSTLEIQRTEQGDSAMYLCASSRGQSSMNTEAFFGQGTRLTVV.

The chain couples TRBV30 to TRBJ1-1, with 9 bases matching TRBD1. The CDR3 has 15 residues. CDR1 is GTSNPN, CDR2 SVGIG, per germline (reference sequence). V dropped 0 bases and J dropped 5; count of bases not matched to a gene: 7. The CDR3 here is CAWSVSGTGRTEAFF. CDR3 DNA: TGTGCCTGGAGTGTATCCGGGACAGGGCGAACTGAAGCTTTCTTT.

CDR3 in amino acids: CASSSPGQGTNEQFF. In nucleotides, the CDR3 is TGTGCCAGCAGCTCACCGGGACAGGGGACCAATGAGCAGTTCTTC. The rearrangement uses TRBV5-4 and TRBJ2-1; 10 nucleotides match TRBD1. The ends lost 3 bases at V and 6 bases at J; junction bases unmatched: 6. The CDR3 has 15 residues. CDR1 is SGHNT and CDR2 is YYREEE in the germline V gene (reference sequence). The variable domain in full, completed from reference TRBV5-4 and TRBJ2-1, reads ETGVTQSPTHLIKTRGQQVTLRCSSQSGHNTVSWYQQALGQGPQFIFQYYREEENGRGNFPPRFSGLQFPNYSSELNVNALELDDSALYLCASSSPGQGTNEQFFGPGTRLTVL.

The chain combines TRBV4-2 with TRBJ1-2, with 7 bases fitting TRBD1. This CDR3 is 18 amino acids long. The V segment lost 5 bases and the J segment 5 bases; nucleotides outside the gene matches: 20. Germline V gene lookup returns CDR1 LGHNA and CDR2 YNFKEQ. The CDR3 sequence: CASSSSRDSLGIGYGYTF. In DNA, the CDR3 is TGTGCCAGCAGCTCCAGCCGGGACAGCCTAGGGATAGGGTATGGCTACACCTTC.

The genes are TRBV27 and TRBJ2-3; D is unresolved. Germline values: CDR1 MNHEY, CDR2 SMNVEV (reference sequence). This CDR3 has 15 residues. V was shortened by 1 base and J by 0 bases, with 8 bases between the two germline ends. CDR3 loop: CASSLWAESTDTQYF. The CDR3 nucleotides are TGTGCCAGCAGTTTATGGGCAGAGAGCACAGATACGCAGTATTTT.

V gene TRBV5-4 combines with J gene TRBJ1-5; D unresolved. Trimming stripped 0 bases from V and 4 bases from J, with 5 bases between. This CDR3 contains 13 residues. CDR1 is SGHNT, CDR2 YYREEE, per germline (reference sequence). The CDR3 loop is CASSLGANQPQHF. The CDR3 DNA sequence: TGTGCCAGCAGCTTGGGGGCAAATCAGCCCCAGCATTTT.

The chain is built from TRBV13 and TRBJ2-5; 8 bases match TRBD1. Trimming took 5 bases from V and 4 from J; bases not matched to a gene: 6. This CDR3 spans 14 amino acids. Per the germline V gene, CDR1 is PRHDT and CDR2 is FYEKMQ (reference sequence). The CDR3 DNA is TGTGCCAGCAGCCCCCCAGGGGGCACAGAGACCCAGTACTTC. Translating gives CASSPPGGTETQYF.

This clone was detected once. The same CDR3 is also encoded by other DNA sequences in this sample. The chain combines TRBV6-4 with TRBJ2-3; TRBD1 matches at 8 bases. Per the germline V gene, CDR1 is MRHNA and CDR2 is SNTAGT. After removal of 0 bases from V and 4 bases from J, the junction contained 3 bases not matched to a gene. This CDR3 is 15 amino acids long. The CDR3 DNA reads as TGTGCCAGCAGTGACTCCACAGGGGGAGCAGATACGCAGTATTTT. This gives the protein CASSDSTGGADTQYF.

The chain links TRBV6-6 to TRBJ1-2, with D perhaps TRBD1 (5 bases). The CDR3 is made up of 14 amino acids. Germline V gives CDR1 MNHNY, CDR2 SVGAGI (reference sequence). Trimming stripped 2 bases from V and 1 base from J, with 8 bases between. CDR3 sequence reads: CASSYTGYNYGYTF. CDR3 nucleotides: TGTGCCAGCAGTTACACAGGATATAACTATGGCTACACCTTC.

CDR3 loop: CAWSYGTPNTEAFF. In DNA, the CDR3 is TGTGCCTGGAGTTACGGGACACCGAACACTGAAGCTTTCTTT. V gene TRBV30 combines with J gene TRBJ1-1; TRBD1 might be the D (6 bases). This CDR3 spans 14 amino acids. Germline values: CDR1 GTSNPN, CDR2 SVGIG (reference sequence). V lost 2 bases and J lost 1, with 11 bases in between.

The chain combines TRBV5-6 with TRBJ1-2; 7 nucleotides line up with TRBD1. The CDR3 has 14 residues. CDR1 and CDR2 from the germline V gene are SGHDT and YYEEEE. The J segment lost 1 base and the V segment lost 4 bases, leaving 4 bases of the junction unmatched. The CDR3 loop reads CASSLRGINYGYTF. In DNA form, the CDR3 reads TGTGCCAGCAGCCTCAGGGGGATTAACTATGGCTACACCTTC.

The V call is TRBV14, the J call TRBJ2-7, with 8 bases fitting TRBD1. Unmatched junction bases numbered 4, after V lost 4 bases and J lost 2 bases. Germline-derived CDR1 and CDR2 are SGHDN and FVKESK. The CDR3 is 14 residues long. CDR3 protein: CASSRRDRTYEQYF. The CDR3 DNA is TGTGCCAGCAGCCGCCGGGACAGGACCTACGAGCAGTACTTC.

The V gene is TRBV19, the J gene TRBJ2-1; maybe TRBD2 (6 bases). Germline CDR1 reads LNHDA; CDR2 reads SQIVND (reference sequence). The CDR3 length is 14 residues. Trimming stripped 3 bases from V and 4 bases from J, with 10 bases between. CDR3 sequence (DNA): TGTGCCAGTAGTATCCTGCGGGATTACAATGAGCAGTTCTTC. Its translation: CASSILRDYNEQFF.